This T cell receptor (beta chain) emerged from a study of blood T cell repertoires in COVID-19. Overall study context: Samples of COVID-19 (acute and convalescent) were obtained from the United States, Italy and Spain. T cells, B-cell-depleted T cells, or PBMCs supplied cDNA or gDNA.

Authors' data handling: Nucleated cell counts were estimated from reference gene primer amplification. TCRdb's copy holds only in-frame clones and misses some; the assay was immunoSEQ multiplex PCR. V, J and clone size are taken as reported in that table, and D and trimming were inferred from the DNA itself. The top ten clones hold 2.1% of a sample with under 300,000 clones, nearly 90% of them seen once. The Seattle patients, enrolled during active infection, were followed longitudinally. The germline V gene has CDR1 SGHTA and CDR2 FQGNSA. The CDR3 runs 14 residues. The V gene end was trimmed by 5 bases and the J gene end by 5 bases; junction bases not matched to a gene: 3.

The genes are TRBV7-2 and TRBJ2-4, with 10 bases fitting TRBD1. The sequence came from a woman in her fifties or sixties with COVID-19, enrolled during active disease. Material: peripheral blood. The CDR3, as DNA: TGTGCCAGCAGCCCCGGGACAGGGGAAAACATTCAGTACTTC. This gives the protein CASSPGTGENIQYF.